This T cell receptor beta chain appears in the sequencing data of a study of graft-versus-host responses after intestinal transplantation. Study-wide background: Recipients uniformly received anti-thymocyte globulin induction, followed by tacrolimus and steroids for around 3 years.

Study-wide points: GvH clones were found in recipient marrow; some appeared first in ileum or blood.

Germline-derived CDR1 and CDR2 are MNHEY and SMNVEV (reference sequence). This CDR3 spans 14 amino acids. Trimming took 2 bases from V and 4 from J, leaving 9 bases between them. As concerns this clone: Antigen specificity is unknown.

Assay: immunoSEQ multiplex PCR; the TCRdb copy retains only in-frame clones and omits some. The repertoire holds approximately 130,000 clones, around 94% seen once, with over 0.15% in the top ten. The chain uses TRBV27 and TRBJ1-5; D is undetermined. The sequencing used unstimulated CD4+ T cells sorted from spleen or lymph node cells, collected before intestinal transplant. This TCR was recovered from a human donor who received an intestinal transplant. CDR3 residues: CASSLRRLNQPQHF. DNA for the CDR3: TGTGCCAGCAGTTTACGACGGCTAAATCAGCCCCAGCATTTT.